The 18 T cell receptor beta chains presented below share a single source sample, sequenced in a study of T cell repertoires in cytomegalovirus infection. TCRdb re-called the reads with MiXCR, one entry per CDR3 protein. The top ten hold just under 45% of the sample, which has just over 450,000 distinct CDR3 sequences, approximately 46% seen once. These receptors' targets are unknown. Sequences were derived from cultured PBMCs, sampled from culture after CMV antigen stimulation. The receptor set was obtained from a human donor in good health (CMV status not recorded). Some clones in this sample may be carry-over from other donors' samples.

This chain links TRBV7-6 with TRBJ2-6; D gene unclear. Germline CDR1 SGHVS, CDR2 FNYEAQ. The V gene lost 5 bases and the J gene lost 3 bases, with 5 bases spanning the gap. This CDR3 contains 13 residues. In DNA form, the CDR3 reads TGTGCCAGCAGCGGGGTTGGGGCCAACGTCCTGACTTTC. Its protein is CASSGVGANVLTF. Full variable domain (outside the CDR3, taken from reference TRBV7-6 and TRBJ2-6): GAGVSQSPRYKVTKRGQDVALRCDPISGHVSLYWYRQALGQGPEFLTYFNYEAQQDKSGLPNDRFSAERPEGSISTLTIQRTEQRDSAMYRCASSGVGANVLTFGAGSRLTVL.

This clonotype was seen only a few times. This chain links TRBV12-3 or TRBV12-4 with TRBJ2-5, with 15 bases fitting TRBD2. V shed 3 bases and J 5 bases; nucleotides not matched to a gene: 10. This CDR3 is 18 amino acids long. The CDR3 sequence is CASSFLWTSGRAVETQYF. The CDR3 DNA reads as TGTGCCAGCAGTTTTCTCTGGACTAGCGGGAGGGCCGTGGAGACCCAGTACTTC.

V is TRBV12-3 or TRBV12-4 and J is TRBJ1-3, with D uncertain. The V end lost 5 bases, the J end lost 0 bases, and 11 bases lay between the germline ends. The CDR3 runs 15 residues. The CDR3 sequence is CASSPSVSSGNTIYF. Written as DNA, the CDR3 is TGTGCCAGCAGTCCCTCGGTGAGCTCTGGAAACACCATATATTTT.

In its sample, this clonotype was seen a few times. The CDR3 coding sequence is TGTGCTAGTGGTTTCGGCACTGGGGCCCAGTACTTC. It translates to CASGFGTGAQYF. The chain combines TRBV12-5 with TRBJ2-5; no firm D call. The CDR3 runs 12 residues. Germline V gene sequence: CDR1 LGHNT, CDR2 FRNRAP. Trimming pared 3 bases from V and 9 bases from J, leaving 11 bases between.

The chain uses TRBV12-3 or TRBV12-4 and TRBJ2-5, with 9 bases aligning to TRBD1. V lost 6 bases to trimming and J lost 1 base; unmatched junction nucleotides: 6. The CDR3 loop spans 15 amino acids. The CDR3 bases are TGTGCCAGCAGGGACGGGACAGGGAGCCAAGAGACCCAGTACTTC. Translated: CASRDGTGSQETQYF.

V and J are TRBV28 and TRBJ1-2, with 8 bases that match TRBD1. This CDR3 spans 15 amino acids. The ends lost 6 bases at V and 12 bases at J; junction bases unmatched: 18. Per the germline V gene, CDR1 is MDHEN and CDR2 is SYDVKM. The CDR3 protein is CASRPLVWTGKMNTF. CDR3 nucleotides: TGTGCCAGCAGGCCACTCGTCTGGACAGGGAAGATGAACACCTTC.

This sequence joins TRBV12-3 or TRBV12-4 and TRBJ2-7; tentative D call: TRBD1 (7 bases). This CDR3 has 13 residues. Trimming shortened V by 5 bases and J by 3 bases, and 11 bases separated the two germline ends. The CDR3 region is CASSQGGRYEQYF. The CDR3 DNA follows: TGTGCCAGCAGTCAGGGGGGTCGCTACGAGCAGTACTTC.

In DNA form, the CDR3 reads TGTGCCAGCAGCCAATACCACGCCATACAGGGTAAAGGCACTGAAGCTTTCTTT. Translating gives CASSQYHAIQGKGTEAFF. The chain couples TRBV14 to TRBJ1-1; tentative D call: TRBD1 (6 bases). The CDR3 runs 18 residues. The germline V gene has CDR1 SGHDN and CDR2 FVKESK. Trimming removed 2 bases from V and 4 bases from J, with 23 bases in between.

V is TRBV5-6 and J is TRBJ2-5; the D is unclear. CDR3 size: 14 residues. The germline CDR1 and CDR2 sequences are SGHDT and YYEEEE. V dropped 0 bases and J dropped 3 bases, with 9 bases sitting between them. CDR3 DNA: TGTGCCAGCAGCTTGGCACACCCTGAAGAGACCCAGTACTTC. As protein: CASSLAHPEETQYF.

In its sample, this clonotype was seen a few times. This chain joins TRBV27 and TRBJ2-1, with TRBD1 identical over 10 bases. Trimming cost V 6 bases and J 7 bases; bases outside gene matches: 9. CDR1 is MNHEY, CDR2 SMNVEV, per germline (reference sequence). The CDR3 sequence is 15 residues long. CDR3 nucleotide sequence: TGTGCCAGCAGCCTGTCCCGGGACAGGGGTAATGAGCAGTTCTTC. Translated, it gives CASSLSRDRGNEQFF.

CDR3 nucleotides: TGTGCCAGTAGTATAGTTGGGGGCGCAATCGGGGCCAACGTCCTGACTTTC. It specifies CASSIVGGAIGANVLTF. The V gene is TRBV19, the J gene TRBJ2-6, with a tentative D call TRBD1 (6 bases). Trimming stripped 1 base from V and 4 bases from J, with 14 bases between. CDR1 is LNHDA and CDR2 is SQIVND in the germline V gene (reference sequence). The CDR3 extends over 17 amino acids.

The genes are TRBV10-3 and TRBJ2-5, with TRBD2 matching 8 bases. Germline V gives CDR1 ENHRY, CDR2 SYGVKD. The CDR3 covers 13 residues. V lost 4 bases and J lost 7; bases outside the gene matches: 5. CDR3 DNA sequence: TGTGCCATCAGTGGCGGGGGGTTATGGACCCAGTACTTC. Translated, it gives CAISGGGLWTQYF.

CDR3 loop: CASSAKYEQYF. As DNA, the CDR3 is TGTGCCAGCAGTGCCAAATACGAGCAGTACTTC. The chain carries TRBV6-1 and TRBJ2-7; D remains unclear. CDR1 and CDR2 (germline): MNHNS, SASEGT. The CDR3 runs to 11 residues. V lost 4 bases, J lost 4 bases, and 5 bases lay in between.

The CDR3 DNA reads TGTGCCAGCGGGGGGGGGGGTTCACCCCTCCACTTT. It specifies CASGGGGSPLHF. The V call is TRBV2, the J call TRBJ1-6, with TRBD1 as a possible D gene (5 bases). The length of the CDR3 is 12 residues. Trimming cost V 8 bases and J 9 bases, with 11 bases left between them. CDR1 and CDR2 from the germline V gene are SNHLY and FYNNEI.

This sequence joins TRBV27 and TRBJ1-1; D unclear. Trimming left V 3 bases short and J 7 bases short, with 12 bases between. Per germline, CDR1 MNHEY and CDR2 SMNVEV (reference sequence). The CDR3 loop spans 13 amino acids. The CDR3 DNA is TGTGCCAGCAGTTTCGGCCTAAGGGATGAAGCTTTCTTT. Its protein product is CASSFGLRDEAFF.

In its sample, this clonotype was seen many times. This chain joins TRBV7-2 and TRBJ2-3, with D possibly being TRBD2 (5 bases). This CDR3 comprises 19 residues. The germline V gene encodes CDR1 SGHTA and CDR2 FQGNSA. Trimming shortened V by 5 bases and J by 0 bases, and 24 bases separated the two germline ends. The CDR3 loop reads CASSPGWDVWRSSTDTQYF. As DNA, the CDR3 is TGTGCCAGCAGCCCAGGTTGGGATGTCTGGAGGTCTAGCACAGATACGCAGTATTTT.

This clonotype has a count of ten or more. This chain joins TRBV7-8 and TRBJ2-1; possible D gene TRBD1, 6 bases. CDR3 length: 15 residues. V gave up 2 bases and J gave up 6 bases, with 14 bases separating them. Germline CDR1 SGHVS, CDR2 FQNEAQ. The CDR3 coding sequence is TGTGCCAGCAGCTTACCCTTCGCAGGGGCCAATGAGCAGTTCTTC. It translates to CASSLPFAGANEQFF. Supplemented by reference TRBV7-8 and TRBJ2-1, the full variable domain reads GAGVSQSPRYKVAKRGQDVALRCDPISGHVSLFWYQQALGQGPEFLTYFQNEAQLDKSGLPSDRFFAERPEGSVSTLKIQRTQQEDSAVYLCASSLPFAGANEQFFGPGTRLTVL.

The V gene is TRBV9, the J gene TRBJ2-3, with D possibly being TRBD2 (6 bases). The V and J ends lost 4 bases and 4 bases respectively, with 13 bases between them. There are 14 residues in the CDR3. CDR1 and CDR2 from the germline V gene are SGDLS and YYNGEE. CDR3 DNA sequence: TGTGCCAGCAGCCCCCGGGGGACGGCAGATACGCAGTATTTT. This codes for CASSPRGTADTQYF.